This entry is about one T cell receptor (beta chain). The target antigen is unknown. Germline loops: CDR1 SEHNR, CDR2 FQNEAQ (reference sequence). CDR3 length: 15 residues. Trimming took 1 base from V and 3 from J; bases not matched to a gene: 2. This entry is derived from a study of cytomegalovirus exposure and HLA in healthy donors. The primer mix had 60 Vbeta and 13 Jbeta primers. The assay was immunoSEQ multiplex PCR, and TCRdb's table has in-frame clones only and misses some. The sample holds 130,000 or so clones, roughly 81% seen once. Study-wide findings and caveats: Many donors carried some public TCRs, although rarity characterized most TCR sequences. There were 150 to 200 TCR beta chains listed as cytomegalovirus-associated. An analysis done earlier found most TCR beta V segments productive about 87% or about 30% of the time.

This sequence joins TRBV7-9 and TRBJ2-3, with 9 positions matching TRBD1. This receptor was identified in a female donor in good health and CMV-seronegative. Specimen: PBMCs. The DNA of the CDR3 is TGTGCCAGCAGCTTAGGGACAGGGGAGACAGATACGCAGTATTTT. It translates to CASSLGTGETDTQYF. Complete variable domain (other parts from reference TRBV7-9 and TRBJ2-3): DTGVSQNPRHKITKRGQNVTFRCDPISEHNRLYWYRQTLGQGPEFLTYFQNEAQLEKSRLLSDRFSAERPKGSFSTLEIQRTEQGDSAMYLCASSLGTGETDTQYFGPGTRLTVL.